Described below is a single T cell receptor (beta chain) sequence and its context. Which antigen it targets is not known. No base quality values were provided; no much bigger clone lies one nucleotide off. The immunoSEQ Assay, a bias-controlled multiplex PCR, was used to amplify TCRbeta CDR3 regions from genomic DNA. Under the source paper's analysis protocol: Within the assay, amplification of reference gene primers was used to estimate how many nucleated cells each sample contained. To quantify the absolute abundance of each unique TCRbeta CDR3 rearrangement, sequence reads were collapsed and filtered. For each sample, productive Simpson clonality was calculated as the square root of Simpson's diversity index across productive rearrangements. The source is immuneACCESS, and TCRdb retained only in-frame sequences with V and J called. Part of the clones is not carried over; for the studies checked, unresolved V genes explain less than half of this, and the remainder is unexplained. V and J calls and clone size come straight from that table; D and trimming were deduced from the DNA. This sample comprises approximately 70,000 clones, roughly 86% of them detected only once. More than 5.5% of the sample is in the top ten clones.

The data belong to a study of blood T cell repertoires in COVID-19 (TCRdb year 2020). The study in broad terms: The collaborator samples originated in the United States, Italy and Spain and spanned the acute and convalescent phases of COVID-19. The material from the prospective study consisted of cDNA or gDNA derived from T cells, B-cell-depleted T cells, or PBMCs. The dataset comprised deeply sampled blood TCRbeta repertoires from subjects exposed to, actively infected with, or recovered from COVID-19. The repertoires were made available in a free public database intended to serve as a resource for research on the immune response to SARS-CoV-2. The samples were drawn from the first 160 participants of the ongoing ImmuneRACE study and from over 950 subjects provided by 6 global collaborators. Sample metadata almost always included a de-identified subject ID, COVID-19 status, age in years and sex. Where available, HLA class I and class II types were obtained from metadata supplied by the sample provider rather than from assay-based typing. The paper as a whole reports these results and caveats: Clinical and demographic metadata were provided uncurated, with the amount varying by source and participant.

At the junction V is shortened by 0 bases and J by 0 bases, with 13 bases in between. The germline V gene provides CDR1 SGHRS and CDR2 YFSETQ. The CDR3 measures 17 amino acids from cysteine to phenylalanine. Left in the record is the CDR3 DNA by itself, 51 bases read in frame from the first base. Collaborating institutions collected whole blood in K2EDTA tubes following their own protocols. Collaborator samples were shipped for TCRbeta analysis as frozen whole blood, isolated PBMCs, or DNA extracted from either sample type. Sequencing was performed on peripheral blood. This clonotype was obtained from a woman in her 50s with acute or convalescent COVID-19. The V and J genes are TRBV5-1 and TRBJ1-3; the D gene identity is not certain. The CDR3 protein is CASSLGGGLGSGNTIYF. The DNA is TGCGCCAGCAGCTTGGGAGGAGGGCTGGGCTCTGGAAACACCATATATTTT.